This TCR beta chain was recovered during a study of blood T cell repertoires in COVID-19. Study as a whole: COVID-19 samples collected from the United States, Italy and Spain covered acute and convalescent phases. PBMCs, B-cell-depleted T cells, or T cells provided the cDNA or gDNA that made up the material.

The authors' processing: Reference gene primer amplification yielded estimated nucleated cell counts. Some clones are missing from TCRdb's copy, which holds only in-frame ones; the method was immunoSEQ multiplex PCR. That table is the source of V, J and clone size, and D and trimming were worked out from the DNA. The sample yields some 70,000 clones, around 86% seen once. The J segment lost 9 bases and the V segment lost 2 bases, leaving 4 bases of the junction unmatched. CDR3 size: 13 residues. CDR1 and CDR2 (germline): SGHTA, FQGNSA. The sequenced sample consisted of peripheral blood. This chain joins TRBV7-2 and TRBJ2-1; 7 bases match TRBD2. The receptor comes from a man over 45 with active COVID-19. The CDR3 sequence is CASSLKGGSEQFF. The CDR3 coding sequence is TGTGCCAGCAGCTTAAAGGGCGGGAGTGAGCAGTTCTTC.